The 21 T cell receptor beta chains below all came from one sample that was sequenced in a study of blood T cells in healthy people across ages. Primed by a sample-barcoded 5' primer and a J-beta primer mix, a second PCR proceeded for 7 to 11 cycles. Using its own MiXCR run on the 5' RACE reads, TCRdb lists one record per CDR3 protein. The repertoire holds about 900,000 distinct CDR3 sequences, with about 48% as singletons. Sequencing input: blood. The source of these receptors is a man under 40 in good health.

The V call is TRBV12-3 or TRBV12-4, the J call TRBJ1-6; no clear D gene. V gave up 1 base and J gave up 3 bases, with 7 bases separating them. The CDR3 loop spans 15 amino acids. The CDR3 nucleotides are TGTGCCAGCAGTTTAGATCCGTTCTATAATTCACCCCTCCACTTT. Protein: CASSLDPFYNSPLHF.

J is TRBJ2-5 and V is TRBV9; 9 bases align to TRBD2. The CDR3 length is 15 residues. Trimming at V came to 0 bases and at J to 11 bases, leaving 11 bases not matched to a gene. Germline values: CDR1 SGDLS, CDR2 YYNGEE. For the CDR3, the DNA is TGTGCCAGCAGCGTAGAGCCCCTAGCGGGACGAGAGCAGTACTTC. This sequence encodes CASSVEPLAGREQYF.

About this clonotype itself: A junction boundary mismatches the germline segment, possibly from a read error. The J gene is TRBJ1-1, the V gene TRBV6-4; TRBD1 matches 8 bases. The CDR3 runs to 13 residues. From germline, CDR1 is MRHNA and CDR2 SNTAGT. Here the CDR3 DNA reads TGTGCCGGCAGAGGACAGGGGAACACTGAAGCTTTCTTT. Translated, it gives CAGRGQGNTEAFF.

This clonotype was counted many times. V gene TRBV12-3 or TRBV12-4 combines with J gene TRBJ2-7, with 7 bases fitting TRBD1. This CDR3 has 14 residues. With V trimmed by 6 bases and J by 2 bases, 7 bases remained unmatched. The CDR3 is CASSRAGTAYEQYF. The CDR3 bases are TGTGCCAGCAGCAGGGCCGGGACAGCCTACGAGCAGTACTTC.

This clonotype was counted once. The rearrangement joins TRBV5-4 to TRBJ2-7; D is ambiguous. This CDR3 comprises 15 residues. Trimming left V 4 bases short and J 1 base short, with 15 bases between. Germline loops: CDR1 SGHNT, CDR2 YYREEE (reference sequence). The CDR3 DNA is TGTGCCAGCAGCCCTTTCGGGCAGCAATCCTACGAGCAGTACTTC. It codes for CASSPFGQQSYEQYF.

The table lists this clonotype with a few counts. This chain links TRBV3-1 with TRBJ2-1; 13 nucleotides align to TRBD2. Germline lookup yields CDR1 LGHDT and CDR2 YNNKEL (reference sequence). V lost 4 bases to trimming and J lost 6 bases; unmatched junction nucleotides: 3. There are 15 residues in the CDR3. The CDR3 DNA reads TGTGCCAGCAGCCGACTAGCGGGGGGTAGCAATGAGCAGTTCTTC. Its translation is CASSRLAGGSNEQFF.

This clonotype was recorded many times. V and J are TRBV20-1 and TRBJ2-7; D may be TRBD1 (5 bases). The CDR3 consists of 16 residues. Germline V gene data show CDR1 as DFQATT and CDR2 as SNEGSKA (reference sequence). The V end was cut by 0 bases, the J end by 3 bases, with 18 bases between. The CDR3 spells CSARDYREWGFYEQYF. Written as DNA, the CDR3 is TGCAGTGCTAGAGATTATAGGGAATGGGGCTTCTACGAGCAGTACTTC.

V gene TRBV6-5 combines with J gene TRBJ2-2; 7 bases fit TRBD2. The CDR3 has 16 amino acids. From germline, CDR1 is MNHEY and CDR2 SVGAGI. The ends lost 6 bases at V and 1 base at J; junction bases unmatched: 8. DNA of the CDR3: TGTGCCAGCAGATTGGGGGGGTATCGGAACACCGGGGAGCTGTTTTTT. Its translation is CASRLGGYRNTGELFF.

The chain recombines TRBV3-1 with TRBJ1-1, with D possibly being TRBD1 (6 bases). Germline V gives CDR1 LGHDT, CDR2 YNNKEL (reference sequence). This CDR3 comprises 15 residues. With 4 bases removed from V and 5 bases from J, the gap between germline ends came to 17 bases. CDR3 in amino acids: CASSRSRGGGTEAFF. The DNA of the CDR3 is TGTGCCAGCAGCCGTAGCAGGGGCGGGGGAACTGAAGCTTTCTTT.

This clonotype showed up just a few times. V usage is TRBV6-2 or TRBV6-3 and J usage is TRBJ2-1; 8 positions match TRBD2. V dropped 5 bases and J dropped 4; count of bases not matched to a gene: 4. This CDR3 has 14 amino acids. Germline-derived CDR1 and CDR2 are MNHEY and SVGEGT. CDR3 bases: TGTGCCAGCAGTCGACCGGGAGGGTACAATGAGCAGTTCTTC. Its translation: CASSRPGGYNEQFF.

This clonotype was seen a single time. The genes are TRBV3-1 and TRBJ2-1, with D possibly matching TRBD2 (5 bases). Germline loops: CDR1 LGHDT, CDR2 YNNKEL (reference sequence). The CDR3 extends over 15 amino acids. With 1 base removed from V and 6 bases from J, the gap between germline ends came to 13 bases. CDR3 coding DNA: TGTGCCAGCAGCCAAGTATTGGAGCGGAGCAATGAGCAGTTCTTC. This encodes CASSQVLERSNEQFF.

This chain joins TRBV30 and TRBJ2-3; D possibly corresponds to TRBD1 (6 bases). Trimming took 0 bases from V and 2 from J, leaving 9 bases between them. This CDR3 is 14 amino acids long. CDR1 and CDR2 from the germline V gene are GTSNPN and SVGIG (reference sequence). CDR3 region: CAWSVGGNTDTQYF. The CDR3 DNA sequence: TGTGCCTGGAGTGTAGGGGGAAACACAGATACGCAGTATTTT.

V is TRBV7-9 and J is TRBJ1-2; 7 bases agree with TRBD1. There are 15 residues in the CDR3. Germline CDR1 SEHNR, CDR2 FQNEAQ (reference sequence). Germline trimming cut 5 bases from V and 5 bases from J; bases unmatched to any gene: 11. The CDR3 reads CASSDKTGPRYGYTF. DNA for the CDR3: TGTGCCAGCAGCGACAAGACAGGGCCAAGGTATGGCTACACCTTC.

The CDR3, as DNA: TGTGCCAGCTCACCTCTCTCCGACACTGACAATCAGCCCCAGCATTTT. This codes for CASSPLSDTDNQPQHF. The rearrangement joins TRBV18 to TRBJ1-5; D gene uncertain. V was cut by 3 bases and J by 3 bases, with 15 bases left in between. The CDR3 has 16 residues. Germline V gene lookup returns CDR1 KGHSH and CDR2 LQKENI.

There are a few counts of this clonotype. Here the CDR3 DNA reads TGTGCCAGCAGCTTAGGACCGGTCCACACAGATACGCAGTATTTT. Its translation is CASSLGPVHTDTQYF. The gene calls are TRBV7-4 and TRBJ2-3; D is uncertain. The CDR3 loop spans 15 amino acids. Between the trimmed V and J ends, which lost 1 base and 2 bases, there was a span of 10 bases. The germline V gene encodes CDR1 SGHVT and CDR2 SQSDAQ.

The CDR3, as DNA: TGCAGTGCTAGAGATCAGGGATCTGGCTACACCTTC. Encoded protein: CSARDQGSGYTF. The chain recombines TRBV20-1 with TRBJ1-2; D may be TRBD1 (5 bases). The V gene lost 0 bases and the J gene lost 7 bases, with 9 bases spanning the gap. Germline V gives CDR1 DFQATT, CDR2 SNEGSKA (reference sequence). This CDR3 spans 12 amino acids.

This clonotype was detected a few times. The J gene is TRBJ2-1, the V gene TRBV27, with D hard to call. The CDR3 contains 14 residues. V dropped 7 bases and J dropped 0 bases, with 10 bases sitting between them. Germline values: CDR1 MNHEY, CDR2 SMNVEV (reference sequence). The CDR3 region is CASTRSNSYNEQFF. DNA of the CDR3: TGTGCCAGCACCAGATCGAACTCCTACAATGAGCAGTTCTTC.

About this clonotype itself: One junction end disagrees with the germline gene, perhaps due to a read error. The genes are TRBV4-3 and TRBJ2-6; D is undetermined. The CDR3 totals 18 residues. The germline CDR1 and CDR2 sequences are LGHNA and YSLEER. The CDR3: CASSKDGLYGSGANVLTF. CDR3 DNA sequence: TGCGCCAGCAGCAAAGACGGCCTTTATGGTTCTGGGGCCAACGTCCTGACTTTC.

This clonotype was seen a handful of times. The chain recombines TRBV20-1 with TRBJ2-1; possibly TRBD2 for D (6 bases). CDR1 is DFQATT and CDR2 is SNEGSKA in the germline V gene (reference sequence). The CDR3 is 15 residues long. Trimming shortened V by 6 bases and J by 1 base, and 16 bases separated the two germline ends. As DNA, the CDR3 is TGCAGTGCCCGCCGGCCGGGGACTTCCTACAATGAGCAGTTCTTC. Translation: CSARRPGTSYNEQFF.

This sequence joins TRBV7-2 and TRBJ2-1; D perhaps matches TRBD2 (5 bases). This CDR3 has 14 residues. Trimming removed 2 bases from V and 10 bases from J, with 15 bases in between. CDR1 is SGHTA, CDR2 FQGNSA, per germline. CDR3: CASSLSSGSYEQFF. The DNA of the CDR3 is TGTGCCAGCAGCTTAAGTAGTGGGAGCTACGAGCAGTTCTTC.

The J gene is TRBJ1-6, the V gene TRBV20-1, with 7 bases aligning to TRBD1. This CDR3 comprises 15 residues. The V segment lost 6 bases and the J segment 10 bases; nucleotides outside the gene matches: 15. Germline-derived CDR1 and CDR2 are DFQATT and SNEGSKA (reference sequence). CDR3 sequence: CSARPPGTVGSPLHF. CDR3 coding DNA: TGCAGTGCCCGCCCCCCGGGGACAGTGGGGTCACCCCTCCACTTT.